One and the same sample provided the 24 T cell receptor beta chains below, sequenced in a study of blood T cell repertoires in COVID-19. Clones were read by immunoSEQ multiplex PCR, and TCRdb kept only the in-frame ones, dropping some. This sample has more than 200,000 clones, with 75% to 90% found just once. Material: peripheral blood. Receptor source: a man aged 25 to 45 with active or convalescent COVID-19.

This sequence joins TRBV13 and TRBJ1-4; the match to TRBD1 covers 10 bases. The germline V gene has CDR1 PRHDT and CDR2 FYEKMQ (reference sequence). The CDR3 runs 18 residues. The V gene end was trimmed by 5 bases and the J gene end by 0 bases; junction bases not matched to a gene: 9. The CDR3 DNA reads TGTGCCAGCAGCCCTAGCCGGGACAGGGGTTCAACTAATGAAAAACTGTTTTTT. Its translation: CASSPSRDRGSTNEKLFF.

This chain connects TRBV4-1 to TRBJ1-4, with D possibly being TRBD1 (5 bases). Per the germline V gene, CDR1 is MGHRA and CDR2 is YSYEKL. The CDR3 contains 15 residues. The V gene lost 6 bases and the J gene lost 0 bases, with 11 bases spanning the gap. The CDR3, as DNA: TGCGCCAGCAGAGACAGTCTTGCAACTAATGAAAAACTGTTTTTT. This sequence encodes CASRDSLATNEKLFF.

V and J are TRBV3-1 (or the pseudogene TRBV3-2) and TRBJ2-7, with 7 nucleotides matching TRBD2. Unmatched junction bases numbered 15, after V lost 6 bases and J lost 4 bases. CDR1 is LGHDT, CDR2 YNNKEL, per germline (reference sequence). The CDR3 runs 16 residues. In DNA, the CDR3 is TGTGCCAGCAGTCATTCCGGCGCGGGGGTGGCATACGAGCAGTACTTC. This codes for CASSHSGAGVAYEQYF.

This clone was found once. The rearrangement joins TRBV27 to TRBJ2-1; no definite D call. V was shortened by 7 bases and J by 7 bases, with 11 bases between the two germline ends. This CDR3 contains 12 residues. Germline CDR1 reads MNHEY; CDR2 reads SMNVEV (reference sequence). The CDR3 DNA is TGTGCCAGCATGGGCCCTACTAATGAGCAGTTCTTC. This encodes CASMGPTNEQFF.

The chain is built from TRBV27 and TRBJ1-2; 8 nucleotides match TRBD1. This CDR3 has 15 residues. In germline, CDR1 is MNHEY, CDR2 SMNVEV (reference sequence). The junction had 9 bases not matched to a gene; V was cut back by 6 bases and J by 3 bases. The CDR3 DNA reads TGTGCCAGCAGACGCAAGCAGACAGGGGACTATGGCTACACCTTC. Its protein product is CASRRKQTGDYGYTF.

This chain connects TRBV9 to TRBJ1-2, with D maybe TRBD1 (6 bases). V lost 4 bases and J lost 7, with 17 bases in between. Germline assignment: CDR1 SGDLS and CDR2 YYNGEE. This CDR3 has 14 residues. Here the CDR3 reads CASSSLGGPIGYTF. CDR3 nucleotides: TGTGCCAGCAGCTCACTCGGGGGGCCGATTGGCTACACCTTC.

The V and J genes are TRBV6-5 and TRBJ1-1, with 8 bases identical to TRBD1. V lost 6 bases to trimming and J lost 0 bases; unmatched junction nucleotides: 6. The germline V gene has CDR1 MNHEY and CDR2 SVGAGI. The length of the CDR3 is 15 residues. Here the CDR3 reads CASSRGDRMNTEAFF. The CDR3 nucleotides are TGTGCCAGCAGCCGCGGGGACAGGATGAACACTGAAGCTTTCTTT.

V usage is TRBV4-3 and J usage is TRBJ1-1; D is possibly TRBD1 (6 bases). V was trimmed by 0 bases and J by 7 bases, leaving 15 bases between them. Germline assignment: CDR1 LGHNA and CDR2 YSLEER. CDR3 length: 15 residues. Here the CDR3 reads CASSQDRGRGSEAFF. CDR3 sequence (DNA): TGCGCCAGCAGCCAAGATAGGGGCAGGGGAAGTGAAGCTTTCTTT.

About this clone itself: Other DNA sequences within the sample encode an identical CDR3. This chain uses TRBV2 with TRBJ1-6; a possible D gene is TRBD1 (5 bases). The CDR3 extends over 13 amino acids. Trimming removed 4 bases from V and 7 bases from J, with 8 bases in between. Germline CDR1 and CDR2: SNHLY and FYNNEI. As DNA, the CDR3 is TGTGCCAGCAGTGGTCAGGGAAATTCACCCCTCCACTTT. It encodes CASSGQGNSPLHF.

V gene TRBV23-1 combines with J gene TRBJ2-6; 8 nucleotides agree with TRBD1. TRBV23-1 is identified as an open reading frame with a role that is uncertain. The CDR3 is made up of 20 amino acids. The V segment lost 1 base and the J segment 0 bases; nucleotides outside the gene matches: 11. The CDR3 DNA reads TGCGCCAGCAGTCAATTCACAGGGGGTGAGGACTCCTCTGGGGCCAACGTCCTGACTTTC. As protein: CASSQFTGGEDSSGANVLTF.

The V gene is TRBV23-1, the J gene TRBJ2-7; a possible D gene is TRBD1 (5 bases). TRBV23-1 is an ORF; its function is uncertain. The CDR3 loop spans 16 amino acids. V was trimmed by 7 bases and J by 0 bases, leaving 19 bases between them. As DNA, the CDR3 is TGCGCCAGCACCGAGTTACAGGCCCTCAACTCCTACGAGCAGTACTTC. It is translated as CASTELQALNSYEQYF.

V gene TRBV9 combines with J gene TRBJ2-1, with 11 bases aligning to TRBD2. The germline gives CDR1 SGDLS, CDR2 YYNGEE. The CDR3 contains 17 residues. The V and J ends lost 0 bases and 5 bases, in that order; junction bases with no gene match: 7. For the CDR3, the DNA is TGTGCCAGCAGCGTAGGAAGATTAGCGGGGGGGAACAATGAGCAGTTCTTC. It yields the protein CASSVGRLAGGNNEQFF.

The chain uses TRBV29-1 and TRBJ1-6; 7 nucleotides align to TRBD1. The germline CDR1 and CDR2 sequences are SQVTM and ANQGSEA. V gave up 7 bases and J gave up 5 bases; unmatched junction bases: 5. CDR3 length equals 13 residues. The CDR3 sequence: CSDDREDNSPLHF. In nucleotides, the CDR3 is TGCAGCGACGACAGGGAAGATAATTCACCCCTCCACTTT.

The chain combines TRBV6-6 with TRBJ2-7; D not certain. The CDR3 covers 15 residues. The V end was cut by 8 bases, the J end by 3 bases, with 20 bases between. Germline V gene sequence: CDR1 MNHNY, CDR2 SVGAGI (reference sequence). CDR3 amino acids: CASLLRTMTYYEQYF. CDR3 coding DNA: TGTGCCAGCCTCCTCCGAACTATGACTTACTACGAGCAGTACTTC.

V usage is TRBV2 and J usage is TRBJ1-2, with D uncertain. The germline CDR1 and CDR2 sequences are SNHLY and FYNNEI. The V end was cut by 4 bases, the J end by 5 bases, with 11 bases between. The CDR3 is 13 residues long. The CDR3 region has the DNA TGTGCCAGCAGTGTTGAGAGTCAATATGGCTACACCTTC. It encodes CASSVESQYGYTF.

The chain combines TRBV30 with TRBJ1-1, with D hard to call. Germline V CDR1 and CDR2: GTSNPN, SVGIG (reference sequence). The CDR3 has 12 residues. The ends were cut back, 0 bases at V and 5 bases at J, with 7 bases in the middle. CDR3 DNA sequence: TGTGCCTGGAGTGTAGGAGAGACTGAAGCTTTCTTT. Translation gives CAWSVGETEAFF.

V is TRBV12-3 or TRBV12-4 and J is TRBJ1-3; TRBD1 matches at 8 bases. The CDR3 is 13 residues long. Unmatched junction bases numbered 4, after V lost 8 bases and J lost 4 bases. The CDR3: CASQTGDGNTIYF. The CDR3 nucleotides read TGTGCCAGCCAGACAGGGGACGGAAACACCATATATTTT.

The chain has TRBV19 and TRBJ2-2; 9 bases agree with TRBD2. The CDR3 spans 15 residues. With 4 bases clipped from V and 7 bases from J, the junction kept 7 bases outside the gene matches. Germline loops: CDR1 LNHDA, CDR2 SQIVND (reference sequence). CDR3 in amino acids: CASSRRGGDGGELFF. In DNA, the CDR3 is TGTGCCAGTAGTAGGCGGGGGGGCGACGGCGGGGAGCTGTTTTTT.

The gene calls are TRBV4-1 and TRBJ2-5; 10 nucleotides line up with TRBD2. The CDR3 sequence is 15 residues long. CDR1 and CDR2 (germline): MGHRA, YSYEKL. V was clipped by 4 bases and J by 3 bases; unmatched bases: 5. The CDR3 reads CASSRTSGDEETQYF. The CDR3 DNA is TGCGCCAGCAGCCGAACTAGCGGGGATGAAGAGACCCAGTACTTC.

V gene TRBV5-4 combines with J gene TRBJ2-1, with TRBD1 matching over 9 bases. Germline trimming cut 4 bases from V and 9 bases from J; bases unmatched to any gene: 11. The germline CDR1 and CDR2 sequences are SGHNT and YYREEE (reference sequence). CDR3 length: 15 residues. The chain's CDR3 is CASSTRPGQGVEQFF. The CDR3 coding sequence is TGTGCCAGCAGCACCCGACCGGGACAGGGTGTTGAGCAGTTCTTC.

This chain connects TRBV27 to TRBJ2-5; TRBD1 matches 12 bases. From germline, CDR1 is MNHEY and CDR2 SMNVEV (reference sequence). Trimming took 3 bases from V and 9 from J; bases not matched to a gene: 2. The CDR3 runs to 13 residues. CDR3 in amino acids: CASSLGQGAPQYF. The CDR3 region has the DNA TGTGCCAGCAGTTTGGGACAGGGGGCCCCCCAGTACTTC.

The chain has TRBV13 and TRBJ2-7; no reliable D call. Between the trimmed V and J ends, which lost 0 bases and 2 bases, there was a span of 11 bases. This CDR3 is 15 amino acids long. The V gene's germline CDR1 is PRHDT and CDR2 FYEKMQ (reference sequence). This chain's CDR3 is CASSLGVTNPYEQYF. Written as DNA, the CDR3 is TGTGCCAGCAGCTTAGGCGTCACTAACCCCTACGAGCAGTACTTC. The full variable domain, rest sourced from reference TRBV13 and TRBJ2-7, is AAGVIQSPRHLIKEKRETATLKCYPIPRHDTVYWYQQGPGQDPQFLISFYEKMQSDKGSIPDRFSAQQFSDYHSELNMSSLELGDSALYFCASSLGVTNPYEQYFGPGTRLTVT.

This rearrangement joins TRBV15 to TRBJ2-2; no reliable D call. The V gene lost 0 bases and the J gene lost 6 bases, with 8 bases spanning the gap. Looked up from germline, CDR1 is LNHNV and CDR2 is YYDKDF (reference sequence). There are 14 residues in the CDR3. CDR3 amino acids: CATSRDPSSGELFF. Written as DNA, the CDR3 is TGTGCCACCAGCAGAGATCCGAGCTCCGGGGAGCTGTTTTTT.

The chain employs TRBV2 and TRBJ1-5; D gene ambiguous. CDR1 and CDR2 from the germline V gene are SNHLY and FYNNEI. The germline V and J ends were trimmed by 8 bases and 7 bases, with 12 bases remaining between them. The CDR3 runs 12 residues. CDR3 DNA: TGTGCCAGCTCCGAGGTGACCCAGCCCCAGCATTTT. It yields the protein CASSEVTQPQHF.